This T cell receptor beta chain derives from a study of T-cell memory formation after mild COVID-19. This clonotype was picked up a small number of times. Each CDR3 protein gets one entry after TCRdb re-called the 5' RACE reads with MiXCR. This table has about 180,000 distinct CDR3 sequences, around 16% appearing once. The CDR3 sequence is 13 residues long. Trimming removed 4 bases from V and 8 bases from J, with 11 bases in between. V and J are TRBV12-3 or TRBV12-4 and TRBJ2-2; weak D call: TRBD1 (5 bases). The source material was PBMCs or a T cell subset sorted from them (not recorded which). The receptor was derived from an adult woman who had mild COVID-19 (a few samples of this study predate the infection). Cell type and time point are not known. CDR3 bases: TGTGCCAGCAGTTACTTTAGGGGTGGGGAGCTGTTTTTT. Its protein is CASSYFRGGELFF.